This T cell receptor (beta chain) was documented in a study of CD8+ T cells in alopecia areata. The overall study: Tofacitinib administration persisted for 6 to 18 months, succeeded by 6 months off drug. Study results and caveats: Scalp sample sequencing also detects resident alphabeta T cells of normal skin. Administration of tofacitinib significantly diminished scalp clonality and expanded CD8+ clones within the top 100.

Treatment denoted: oral pan-JAK inhibitor, 5-10 mg twice daily. Patients with alopecia areata provided lesional scalp punch biopsies as well as peripheral blood. Deletions cut 5 bases from V and 11 bases from J, with 16 bases between. Looked up from germline, CDR1 is SGHVS and CDR2 is FQNEAQ. The CDR3 covers 12 residues. This clone was found a few times. The antigen is not known. Investigators isolated RNA and reverse transcribed it into cDNA to act as the sequencing template. Repertoires were generated with immunoSEQ multiplex PCR, while TCRdb's copy carries only in-frame clones and drops some. The data hold around 100,000 clones, with 44% observed a single time.

The sequencing here drew on CD8+ T cells sorted from blood, taken at week 24, from a patient treated with tofacitinib. The chain uses TRBV7-8 and TRBJ2-7; a possible D gene is TRBD1 (5 bases). The TCR originated in a human donor with alopecia areata. The CDR3 DNA sequence: TGTGCCAGCAGCCCCCAGCCCAGGGCGGAGTACTTC. It yields the protein CASSPQPRAEYF.